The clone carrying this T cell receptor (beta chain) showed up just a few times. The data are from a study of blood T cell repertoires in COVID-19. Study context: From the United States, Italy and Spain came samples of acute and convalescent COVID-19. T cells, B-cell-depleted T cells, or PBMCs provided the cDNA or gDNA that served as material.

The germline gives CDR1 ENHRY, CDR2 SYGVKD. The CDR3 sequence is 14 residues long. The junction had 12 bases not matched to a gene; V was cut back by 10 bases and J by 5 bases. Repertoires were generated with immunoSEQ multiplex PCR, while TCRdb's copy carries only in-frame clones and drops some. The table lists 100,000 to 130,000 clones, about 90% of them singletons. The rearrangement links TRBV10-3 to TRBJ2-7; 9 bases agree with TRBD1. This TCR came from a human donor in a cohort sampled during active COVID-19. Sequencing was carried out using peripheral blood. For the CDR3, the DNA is TGTGCCACCAGACCGGGACAGGGAAAAGACGAGCAGTACTTC. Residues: CATRPGQGKDEQYF.